This entry lists 3 T cell receptor beta chains sequenced from one sample in a study of blood T cell repertoires in COVID-19. Repertoires were generated with immunoSEQ multiplex PCR, while TCRdb's copy carries only in-frame clones and drops some. The sample yields approximately 160,000 clones, around four fifths seen once. The specimen sequenced was PBMCs or T cells enriched from blood (not recorded which). The receptors were sampled from a woman in her forties or fifties in a cohort exposed to, infected with or recovered from COVID-19 (not recorded which).

V usage is TRBV2 and J usage is TRBJ1-6; a possible D gene is TRBD1 (6 bases). Trimming shortened V by 6 bases and J by 6 bases, and 12 bases separated the two germline ends. Germline V gene lookup returns CDR1 SNHLY and CDR2 FYNNEI. This CDR3 contains 14 residues. The CDR3 DNA reads TGTGCCAGCAGACCAGGGGAAGGTAATTCACCCCTCCACTTT. It yields the protein CASRPGEGNSPLHF.

V gene TRBV5-6 combines with J gene TRBJ1-6; 9 bases align to TRBD1. Germline assignment: CDR1 SGHDT and CDR2 YYEEEE. The CDR3 is 15 amino acids. The ends lost 4 bases at V and 7 bases at J; junction bases unmatched: 6. The CDR3 nucleotides are TGTGCCAGCAGCGGAATACAGGGGGCCAATTCACCCCTCCACTTT. Encoded protein: CASSGIQGANSPLHF.

CDR3 nucleotides: TGTGCCAGCACCATACAGGGGATAGGGGAAGCTTTCTTT. This sequence encodes CASTIQGIGEAFF. This chain uses TRBV2 with TRBJ1-1; 7 nucleotides match TRBD1. Trimming removed 7 bases from V and 8 bases from J; junction bases left unmatched: 10. CDR1 and CDR2 (germline): SNHLY, FYNNEI. The CDR3 is made up of 13 amino acids.